This T cell receptor (beta chain) is drawn from a study of T cells after posttransplantation cyclophosphamide. Findings and limits, study-wide: Later post-transplant blood repertoires were often dominated by donor CD8+ memory clones.

This clone was observed at least ten times. The antigen is not known. A marrow graft followed busulfan-fludarabine conditioning, with cyclophosphamide on days +3 and +4. Data came from immunoSEQ multiplex PCR; TCRdb stores just in-frame clones and leaves some out. The sample includes about 14,000 clones, none of them occurring once. There are 15 residues in the CDR3. The germline V gene has CDR1 LGHNA and CDR2 YSLEER. After removal of 3 bases from V and 4 bases from J, the junction contained 6 bases not matched to a gene. The V gene is TRBV4-3, the J gene TRBJ2-1, with 7 bases fitting TRBD1. Source: PBMCs, taken around 1,200 days after allogeneic stem cell transplant with posttransplant cyclophosphamide. The receptor was derived from a female patient in her thirties or forties who received an allogeneic stem cell transplant from a related donor, was CMV-positive, and had no GVHD. A subset of T cells may come from the graft donor. The DNA of the CDR3 is TGCGCCAGCAGCCATCTCCGGGACAGTTACAATGAGCAGTTCTTC. This encodes CASSHLRDSYNEQFF.